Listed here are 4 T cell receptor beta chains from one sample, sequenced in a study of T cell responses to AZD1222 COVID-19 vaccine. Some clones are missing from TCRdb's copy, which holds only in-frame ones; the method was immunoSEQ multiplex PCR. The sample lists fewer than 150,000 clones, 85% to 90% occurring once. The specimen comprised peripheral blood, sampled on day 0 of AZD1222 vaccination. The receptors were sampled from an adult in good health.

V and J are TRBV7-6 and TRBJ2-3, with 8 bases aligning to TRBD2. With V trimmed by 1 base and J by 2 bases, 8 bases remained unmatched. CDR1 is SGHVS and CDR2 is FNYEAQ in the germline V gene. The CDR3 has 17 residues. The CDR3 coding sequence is TGTGCCAGCAGCTTAGGATGGAGCGGGAGTCCCACAGATACGCAGTATTTT. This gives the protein CASSLGWSGSPTDTQYF.

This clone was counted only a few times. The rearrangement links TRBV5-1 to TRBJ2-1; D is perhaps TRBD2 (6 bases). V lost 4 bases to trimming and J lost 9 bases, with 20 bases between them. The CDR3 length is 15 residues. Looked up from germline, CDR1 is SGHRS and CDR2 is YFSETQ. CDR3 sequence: CASSPPGGAQSEQFF. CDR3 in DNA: TGCGCCAGCAGCCCTCCGGGCGGGGCGCAGAGTGAGCAGTTCTTC.

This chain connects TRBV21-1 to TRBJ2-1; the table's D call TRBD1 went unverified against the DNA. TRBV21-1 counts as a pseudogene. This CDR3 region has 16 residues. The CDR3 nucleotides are TGTGCCAGCAGCAAAGACAGTTACATACTTCACAATGAGCAGTTCTTC. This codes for CASSKDSYILHNEQFF.

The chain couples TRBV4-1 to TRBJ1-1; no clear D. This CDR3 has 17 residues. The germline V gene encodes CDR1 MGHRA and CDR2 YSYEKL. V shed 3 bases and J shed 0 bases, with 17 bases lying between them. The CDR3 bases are TGCGCCAGCAGCCATAACGTAGCAAGGGCCATGAACACTGAAGCTTTCTTT. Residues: CASSHNVARAMNTEAFF.